This TCR beta chain appears in the sequencing data of a study of shared clonotypes between healthy human individuals (dated by TCRdb to 2018 to 2021). Some background on the complete study: A few men and two women, aged 18 to 49 years, made up the cohort. Per donor, three plates each were used for CD4 naive and CD4 memory, two for CD8 naive, and one for CD8 memory. Blood TCR repertoires of a handful of healthy adults were deeply sequenced to estimate repertoire size and the extent of clonotype sharing between individuals. Each donor's leukapheresis produced roughly between about 0.8 and 8.9 billion PBMCs. Different laboratories and diverse techniques were used to prepare libraries and sequence TCR repertoires, to increase sequencing depth and limit assay-specific biases.

As to this clone: It lacks a known antigen. Base qualities were left out, and no much larger clone turns up one base away.

TCR CDR3 regions were amplified from genomic DNA by multiplex PCR using the deep immunoSEQ assay. Extracted genomic DNA from each cell subset was spread evenly across all wells of several immunoSEQ 96-well plates, with each plate serving as a replicate. For sorted subsets, each replicate PCR was loaded with approximately 200 ng genomic DNA, equivalent to approximately 27,000 T cell genomes. Purified libraries were quantified with a Qubit 3.0 fluorometer, sized on a Bioanalyzer 2100, and re-quantified with the KAPA Library Quantification kit. Each immunoSEQ 96-well plate was sequenced on its own single-read 150-cycle Illumina NextSeq 550 flow cell. The authors processed their data as follows. Because the immunoSEQ output included only junctional sequences and no quality scores, the filtering could not be the same as the filtering used for full-length reads. Sequences were annotated with PyIR, a Python wrapper for IgBLAST v1.9, and V/J genes and CDR3 were assigned using IMGT germline references. Reads were filtered out if the reads had weak V/J assignments (E-value above 1e-6), no CDR3, stop codons, out-of-frame junctions, or ambiguous translated residues. V3J clonotypes were defined as sequences sharing an identical inferred V gene, J gene, and CDR3 amino acid sequence. Percentage overlap between repertoires was calculated by dividing the number of shared unique clonotypes by the size of the smaller repertoire. Repertoire richness was assessed with RTK rarefaction, the Chao1 estimator, and Recon v2.1 estimates of unobserved clonotypes. Generation probabilities were computed with OLGA for all TCRbeta clonotypes obtained by the gDNA method from several donors. TCRdb retrieved this table from immuneACCESS and kept in-frame rearrangements only. Not all clones are present; in checked studies, unresolved V genes account for under half, and no reason is known for the remainder. From that table come the V and J calls and clone size; the DNA was used to work out D and trimming. Here the sample has more than 200,000 clones; 65% occur a single time. The top ten clonotypes cover 11% of the sample.

Donors were healthy HIV-negative adults with no recently reported acute infections or vaccinations. Every donor was a Caucasian adult living in Nashville, Tennessee, USA. CD4+ T cells were enriched by magnetic negative selection; naive cells were then positively selected on CD45RA, and the negative fraction formed the memory subset. After blood collection by leukapheresis, PBMCs were isolated using Ficoll-Histopaque density gradient centrifugation and then cryopreserved in the vapor phase of liquid nitrogen. Analytical flow cytometry was used to check the purity and quantity of every magnetically sorted T cell population. Genomic DNA was isolated from each sorted fraction and quantified by UV absorbance on a Nanodrop 2000c. Results the study describes overall, beyond this receptor: Sampling was limited to blood, and TCR repertoires in tissue likely differ from TCR repertoires in blood. Because the study included only a small number of donors, the genetic and exposure-history diversity represented was limited. Based on pairwise subsampling, the degree of clonotype sharing among donors was expected to be affected by sequencing depth. Naive subsets generally had larger estimated clonotype richness than memory subsets. Rarefaction of sorted-subset datasets indicated incomplete sequencing despite the large sequencing depth. Compared with non-shared clonotypes, the clonotypes found in all four sorted-subset donors had higher generation probabilities. Across four donors, 4.5% to 6.5% of naive CD4, 3.5% of naive CD8, 2% to 2.5% of memory CD4, and 0.3% to 0.45% of memory CD8 clonotypes were shared.

The source material was memory CD4+ T cells sorted from blood. Per the publication, the cell subset or site label means: CD45RA-negative fraction. The source of this sequence is a man aged 25-40 years in good health.

The nucleotides are TGTGCCAGCAGCTCAACACGACTTGCAAGAGATGAGCAGTTCTTC. Its translation reads: CASSSTRLARDEQFF. The chain joins TRBV7-9 to TRBJ2-1; no D gene can be assigned with confidence. Reading the germline V gene (reference sequence) gives CDR1 SEHNR and CDR2 FQNEAQ. Measured from the cysteine to the phenylalanine, the CDR3 is 15 residues long. Of all the DNA, just the CDR3 is kept, 45 bases in frame from base 1. V was cut back by 4 bases and J by 8 bases, leaving a gap of 18 bases between them.